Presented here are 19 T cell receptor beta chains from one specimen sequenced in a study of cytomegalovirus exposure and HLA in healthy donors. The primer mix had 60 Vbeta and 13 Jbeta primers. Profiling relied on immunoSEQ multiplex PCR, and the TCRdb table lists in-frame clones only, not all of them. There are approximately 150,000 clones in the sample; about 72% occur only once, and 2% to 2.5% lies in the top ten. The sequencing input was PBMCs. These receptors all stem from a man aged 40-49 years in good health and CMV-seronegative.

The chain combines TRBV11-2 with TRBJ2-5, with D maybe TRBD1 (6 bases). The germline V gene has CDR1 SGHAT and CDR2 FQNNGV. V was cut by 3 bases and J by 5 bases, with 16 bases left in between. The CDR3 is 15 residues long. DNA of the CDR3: TGTGCCAGCAGCTTGTACTACAGGGAGCGGGAGACCCAGTACTTC. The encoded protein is CASSLYYRERETQYF.

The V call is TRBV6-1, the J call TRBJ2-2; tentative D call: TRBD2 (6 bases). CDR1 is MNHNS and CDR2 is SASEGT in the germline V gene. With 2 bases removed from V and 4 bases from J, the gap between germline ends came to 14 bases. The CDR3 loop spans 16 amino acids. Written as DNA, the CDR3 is TGTGCCAGCAGTGAAAGGCGGGGACCTATCACCGGGGAGCTGTTTTTT. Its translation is CASSERRGPITGELFF.

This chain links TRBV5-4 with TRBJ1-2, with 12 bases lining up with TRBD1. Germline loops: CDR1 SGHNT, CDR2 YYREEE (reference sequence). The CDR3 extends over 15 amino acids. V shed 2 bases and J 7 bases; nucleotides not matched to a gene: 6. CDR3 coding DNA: TGTGCCAGCAGCTTCGTGGGACAGGGGGCGTTTGGCTACACCTTC. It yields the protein CASSFVGQGAFGYTF.

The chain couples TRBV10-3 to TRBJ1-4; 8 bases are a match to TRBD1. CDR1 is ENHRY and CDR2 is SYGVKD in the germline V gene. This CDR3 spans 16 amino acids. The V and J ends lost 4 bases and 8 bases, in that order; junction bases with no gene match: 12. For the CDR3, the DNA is TGTGCCATCAGTGTTAATCCGGGACAGGCGGGAGAAAAACTGTTTTTT. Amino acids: CAISVNPGQAGEKLFF.

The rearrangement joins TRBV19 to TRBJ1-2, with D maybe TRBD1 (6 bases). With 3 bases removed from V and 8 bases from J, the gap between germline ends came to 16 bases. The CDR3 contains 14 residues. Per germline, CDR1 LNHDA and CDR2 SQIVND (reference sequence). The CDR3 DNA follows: TGTGCCAGTAGTATTTCGGCAGGGGCTGGGGGCTACACCTTC. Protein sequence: CASSISAGAGGYTF.

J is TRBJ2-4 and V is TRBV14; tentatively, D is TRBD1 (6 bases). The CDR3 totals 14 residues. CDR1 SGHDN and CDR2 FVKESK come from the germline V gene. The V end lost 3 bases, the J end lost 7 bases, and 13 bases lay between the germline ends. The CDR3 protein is CASSQAGTPNIQYF. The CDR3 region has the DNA TGTGCCAGCAGCCAGGCCGGGACACCTAACATTCAGTACTTC.

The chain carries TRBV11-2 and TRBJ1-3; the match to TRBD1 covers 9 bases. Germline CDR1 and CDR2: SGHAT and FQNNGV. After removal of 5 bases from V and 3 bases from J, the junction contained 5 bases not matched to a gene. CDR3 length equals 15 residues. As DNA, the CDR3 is TGTGCCAGCAGCAAGGGACAGGGAGTTGGAAACACCATATATTTT. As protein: CASSKGQGVGNTIYF.

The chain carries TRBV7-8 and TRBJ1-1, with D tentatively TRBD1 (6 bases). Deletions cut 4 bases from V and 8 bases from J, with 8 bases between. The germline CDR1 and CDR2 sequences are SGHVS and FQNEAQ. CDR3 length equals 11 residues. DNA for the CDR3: TGTGCCAGCAGCTCACAGGGAGAAGCTTTCTTT. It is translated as CASSSQGEAFF.

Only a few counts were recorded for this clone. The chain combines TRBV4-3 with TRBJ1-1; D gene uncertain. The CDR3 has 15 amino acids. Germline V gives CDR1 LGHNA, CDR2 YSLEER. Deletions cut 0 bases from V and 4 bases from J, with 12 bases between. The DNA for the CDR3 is TGCGCCAGCAGCCAAGATAGGGCGGGAACCACTGAAGCTTTCTTT. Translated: CASSQDRAGTTEAFF.

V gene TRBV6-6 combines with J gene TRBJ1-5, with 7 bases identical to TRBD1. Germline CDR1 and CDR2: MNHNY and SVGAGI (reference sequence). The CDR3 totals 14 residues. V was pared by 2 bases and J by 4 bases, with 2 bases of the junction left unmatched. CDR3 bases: TGTGCCAGCAGTTACCCGGACAGGAATCAGCCCCAGCATTTT. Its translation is CASSYPDRNQPQHF.

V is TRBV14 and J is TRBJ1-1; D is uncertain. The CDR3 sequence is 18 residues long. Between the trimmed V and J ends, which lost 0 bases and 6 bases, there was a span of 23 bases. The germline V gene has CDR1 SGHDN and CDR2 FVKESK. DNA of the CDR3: TGTGCCAGCAGCCAAGAAATCGGGAATAACCTTCGTAGGGCTGAAGCTTTCTTT. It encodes CASSQEIGNNLRRAEAFF.

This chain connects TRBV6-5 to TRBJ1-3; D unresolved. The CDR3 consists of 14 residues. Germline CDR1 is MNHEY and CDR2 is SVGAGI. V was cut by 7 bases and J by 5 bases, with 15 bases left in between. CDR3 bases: TGTGCCAGCACCAGCGGTACTATTCGAAACACCATATATTTT. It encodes CASTSGTIRNTIYF.

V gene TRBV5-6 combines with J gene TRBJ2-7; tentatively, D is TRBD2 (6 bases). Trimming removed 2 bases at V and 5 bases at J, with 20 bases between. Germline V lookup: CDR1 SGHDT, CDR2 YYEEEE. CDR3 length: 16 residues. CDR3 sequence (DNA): TGTGCCAGCAGCTTCTCCGGGACTGAGGGTTCCCACGAGCAGTACTTC. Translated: CASSFSGTEGSHEQYF.

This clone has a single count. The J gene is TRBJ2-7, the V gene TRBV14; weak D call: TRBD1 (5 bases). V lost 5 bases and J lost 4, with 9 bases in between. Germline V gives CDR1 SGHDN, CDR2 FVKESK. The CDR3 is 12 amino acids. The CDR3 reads CASSWTPYEQYF. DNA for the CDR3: TGTGCCAGCAGCTGGACACCGTACGAGCAGTACTTC.

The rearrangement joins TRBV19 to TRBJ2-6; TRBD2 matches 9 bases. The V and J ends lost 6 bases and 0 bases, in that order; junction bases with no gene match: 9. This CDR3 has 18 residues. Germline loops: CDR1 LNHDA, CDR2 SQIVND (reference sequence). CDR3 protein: CASSPREGGSSGANVLTF. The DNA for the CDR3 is TGTGCCAGTAGCCCGCGGGAGGGGGGGAGCTCTGGGGCCAACGTCCTGACTTTC.

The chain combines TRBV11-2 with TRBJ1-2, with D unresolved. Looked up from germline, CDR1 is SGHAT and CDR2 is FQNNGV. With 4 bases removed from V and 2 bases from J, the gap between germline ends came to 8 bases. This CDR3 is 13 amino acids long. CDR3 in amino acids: CASSSNSNYGYTF. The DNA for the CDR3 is TGTGCCAGCAGCTCCAACTCAAACTATGGCTACACCTTC.

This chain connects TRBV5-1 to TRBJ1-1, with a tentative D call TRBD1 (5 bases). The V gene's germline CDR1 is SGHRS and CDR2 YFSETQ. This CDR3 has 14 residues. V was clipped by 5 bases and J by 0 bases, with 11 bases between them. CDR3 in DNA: TGCGCCAGCAGACCTGACAGCATGAACACTGAAGCTTTCTTT. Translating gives CASRPDSMNTEAFF.

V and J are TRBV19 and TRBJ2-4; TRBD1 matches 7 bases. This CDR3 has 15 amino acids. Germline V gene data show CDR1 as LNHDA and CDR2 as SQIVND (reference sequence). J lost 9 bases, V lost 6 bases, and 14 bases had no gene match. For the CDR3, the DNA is TGTGCCAGTAGGGGTTCGGTTACAGGGGTGGGCATTCAGTACTTC. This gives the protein CASRGSVTGVGIQYF.

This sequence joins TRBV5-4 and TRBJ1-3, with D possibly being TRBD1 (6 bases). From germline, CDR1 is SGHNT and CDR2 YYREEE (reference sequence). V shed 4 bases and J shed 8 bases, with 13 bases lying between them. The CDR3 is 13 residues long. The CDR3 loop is CASSLQGKDTIYF. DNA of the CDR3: TGTGCCAGCAGCCTACAGGGAAAAGACACCATATATTTT.